The rows below give T cell receptor beta chains drawn from one sample of a study of PD-L1 blockade in urothelial cancer. Libraries were prepared by immunoSEQ multiplex PCR; TCRdb keeps only in-frame clonotypes and omits some of them. Among about 43,000 clones listed, around 90% were seen once. Sequenced here: PBMCs, sampled around atezolizumab (anti-PD-L1) treatment. These receptors were obtained from an older woman with urothelial cancer. CDR3s include the opening cysteine and the closing phenylalanine or tryptophan. The order of the fields is clone size, J gene, D gene, V gene, CDR3 DNA, CDR3 protein. D genes are given only for firm matches. Some rows mark clone size as missing; the rest say once, few, many or name a class of expanded clone.

- TRBJ2-1 - TRBV6-5 TGTGCCAGCAGTTATGGCGACAGGTGGTGGGATGAGCAGTTCTTC CASSYGDRWWDEQFF
few TRBJ1-2 - TRBV9 TGTGCCAGCAGCGCTTTTATGAACTATGGCTACACCTTC CASSAFMNYGYTF
- TRBJ2-3 - TRBV5-4 TGTGCCAGCAGCTTGGGCGGGGGCACAGATACGCAGTATTTT CASSLGGGTDTQYF
- TRBJ2-7 TRBD2 TRBV28 TGTGCCAGCAGTCCCGGGGGGGAGGTCTCCTACGAGCAGTACTTC CASSPGGEVSYEQYF
- TRBJ1-2 TRBD1 TRBV11-2 TGTGCCAGCAGCGCGGACAGGGGGGTCTATGGCTACACCTTC CASSADRGVYGYTF
- TRBJ2-1 TRBD2 TRBV7-9 TGTGCCAGCAGCTTAGCGCAACTAGCGGGATTAGGTGAGCAGTTCTTC CASSLAQLAGLGEQFF
- TRBJ1-5 - TRBV19 TGTGCCAGTAGTATATGGGGGGGCAATCAGCCCCAGCATTTT CASSIWGGNQPQHF
once TRBJ2-7 TRBD1 TRBV10-2 TGCGCCAGCAGTGAAGGACAGGGTATTGCCTACGAGCAGTACTTC CASSEGQGIAYEQYF
- TRBJ2-7 TRBD1 TRBV7-9 TGTGCCAGCAGCCCGGAGGCCGGGACAGGCCTGGGCGAGCAGTACTTC CASSPEAGTGLGEQYF
- TRBJ1-5 - TRBV19 TGTGCCAGTAGATCTGTACTTTATAGCAATCAGCCCCAGCATTTT CASRSVLYSNQPQHF
- TRBJ2-1 - TRBV19 TGTGCCAGTAGCGGGAGCTCCTACAATGAGCAGTTCTTC CASSGSSYNEQFF
- TRBJ1-2 TRBD1 TRBV25-1 TGTGCCGAAGCAGGTGTCAGGGGGCAGTCTGGCTACACCTTC CAEAGVRGQSGYTF
- TRBJ1-5 - TRBV18 TGTGCCAGCTCACCACTGGAACAGGGCCAGCCCCAGCATTTT CASSPLEQGQPQHF
- TRBJ1-4 - TRBV10-3 TGTGCCATCAGTGATAGGCAAGGGGTTGAGAAACTGTTTTTT CAISDRQGVEKLFF
- TRBJ2-2 - TRBV10-1 TGCGCCAGCAGGGCGGTAGCGAACACCGGGGAGCTGTTTTTT CASRAVANTGELFF
- TRBJ2-1 TRBD2 TRBV5-4 TGTGCCAGCAGCTTGGGGGAGGGCTTGGTCAATGAGCAGTTCTTC CASSLGEGLVNEQFF
- TRBJ1-2 - TRBV10-3 TGTGCCATCAGTGAGGCGGAGTGGGGCTACACCTTC CAISEAEWGYTF
once TRBJ2-1 - TRBV7-7 TGTGCCAGCAGCGCTACAGGGAGCTCCTACAATGAGCAGTTCTTC CASSATGSSYNEQFF
- TRBJ1-1 TRBD1 TRBV11-3 TGTGCCAGCAGCCCCGGACAGGGTGAGGGTGCTTTCTTT CASSPGQGEGAFF
- TRBJ2-7 TRBD1 TRBV19 TGTGCCAGTAGTCCCGGGACAGGAAACTACGAGCAGTACTTC CASSPGTGNYEQYF
many TRBJ2-2 - TRBV6-5 TGTGCCAGCAGTTACTCCACCAGGGGAGTCGGGGAGCTGTTTTTT CASSYSTRGVGELFF
- TRBJ2-4 TRBD2 TRBV29-1 TGCAGCGTTATGACTAGCGCTAACATTCAGTACTTC CSVMTSANIQYF
- TRBJ2-1 - TRBV6-6 TGTGCCAGCAGTTACTTGGGCCTAGAGCAGTTCTTC CASSYLGLEQFF
- TRBJ1-2 TRBD1 TRBV7-9 TGTGCCAGCAGCCAAGGGACAGGGAGAGGCTACACCTTC CASSQGTGRGYTF
- TRBJ2-7 - TRBV4-3 TGCGCCAGCAGCCAAGATCGGACAGCGACGAGCTCCTACGAGCAGTACTTC CASSQDRTATSSYEQYF
- TRBJ2-1 - TRBV4-3 TGCGCCAGCAGCCTCATCGACAGGCAGGGGCAGTTCTTC CASSLIDRQGQFF
- TRBJ1-2 TRBD1 TRBV18 TGTGCCAGCTCACTTGGGACAGCTACGGCTAACTATGGCTACACCTTC CASSLGTATANYGYTF
- TRBJ2-3 TRBD2 TRBV7-2 TGTGCCAGCAGCCGAACGGCGGGGGTGACAGATACGCAGTATTTT CASSRTAGVTDTQYF
- TRBJ2-2 - TRBV6-5 TGTGCCAGCAGTGTCGGCAGGGCGAACACCGGGGAGCTGTTTTTT CASSVGRANTGELFF
once TRBJ1-2 TRBD1 TRBV19 TGTGCCAGTAGCTTCAACTTACAGGGGGCAGTAAAAGGCTACACCTTC CASSFNLQGAVKGYTF
- TRBJ1-4 TRBD1 TRBV9 TGTGCCAGCAGCGTGGACAGGGGTAGTGAAAAACTGTTTTTT CASSVDRGSEKLFF
- TRBJ1-1 - TRBV20-1 TGCAGCGGTGCTTCCCCAACTGAAGCTTTCTTT CSGASPTEAFF
- TRBJ2-1 TRBD2 TRBV4-1 TGCGCCAGCAGCCAACGGACCGGGACTAGCGGAAACAATGAGCAGTTCTTC CASSQRTGTSGNNEQFF
- TRBJ1-5 - TRBV7-2 TGTGCCAGCAGCTTAGCCTGGGGGCCCAATCAGCCCCAGCATTTT CASSLAWGPNQPQHF
- TRBJ1-1 - TRBV12-5 TGTGCTAGTGTCGGGAGGGGGGTTTCTGAAGCTTTCTTT CASVGRGVSEAFF
- TRBJ1-1 - TRBV6-6 TGTGCCAGCAGTCCTCCCCTGGGCTTGGGAGCTTTCTTT CASSPPLGLGAFF
- TRBJ2-7 - TRBV6-1 TGTGCCAGCAGTGACCCGCGGAGGCAGGGGCTCTCCTACGAGCAGTACTTC CASSDPRRQGLSYEQYF
- TRBJ1-6 TRBD1 TRBV11-3 TGTGCCAGCAGCTCTGGGACAGGCTCACCCCTCCACTTT CASSSGTGSPLHF
- TRBJ2-5 - TRBV18 TGTGCCAGCTCACCACTTACTGGGGGCTGGGGCGAGACCCAGTACTTC CASSPLTGGWGETQYF
- TRBJ1-2 - TRBV10-3 TGTGCCATCAGTGAGTCTATGCTGGGGGGATCCTATGGCTACACCTTC CAISESMLGGSYGYTF
- TRBJ1-4 TRBD1 TRBV19 TGTGCCAGTAGGAGACAGGGGGCGCAAACTAATGAAAAACTGTTTTTT CASRRQGAQTNEKLFF
- TRBJ2-2 - TRBV19 TGTGCCAGTAGTATAGTTGCAGGTTCTGCTATTGGGGAGCTGTTTTTT CASSIVAGSAIGELFF
- TRBJ2-7 - TRBV5-6 TGTGCCAGCAGCTTGGCGCAGGGGCGCGAGCAGTACTTC CASSLAQGREQYF
- TRBJ2-7 TRBD1 TRBV28 TGTGCCAGCAGCCATGGGACAGACTCGAGCTCCTACGAGCAGTACTTC CASSHGTDSSSYEQYF
- TRBJ2-7 - TRBV10-1 TGCGCCAGCAGCCCTGCCCCGGGGGAGCAGTACTTC CASSPAPGEQYF
- TRBJ2-7 TRBD2 TRBV9 TGTGCCAGCAGCGTAGAGGAGGTGCTGGTAGCGGGAGAGAGCGAGCAGTACTTC CASSVEEVLVAGESEQYF
- TRBJ1-4 - TRBV5-1 TGCGCCAGCAGCTTGGTAGCGGGTTTTAATGAAAAACTGTTTTTT CASSLVAGFNEKLFF
- TRBJ2-3 TRBD2 TRBV29-1 TGCAGCGTTGTCAGCCGGACTAGCGGTTTCACAGATACGCAGTATTTT CSVVSRTSGFTDTQYF
- TRBJ2-1 TRBD2 TRBV7-9 TGTGCCAGCCAGCGGGGGGGCGTCGATGAGCAGTTCTTC CASQRGGVDEQFF
- TRBJ2-5 TRBD2 TRBV10-2 TGCGCCAGCAGGGCACTAGCGGGGGGGGAGACCCAGTACTTC CASRALAGGETQYF
- TRBJ1-2 - TRBV2 TGTGCCAGCACCTTGGGGGGGTCCGGCTACACCTTC CASTLGGSGYTF
- TRBJ2-5 TRBD2 TRBV19 TGTGCCAGTAGTAAAAGCGGGAGTTTTGGAGAGACCCAGTACTTC CASSKSGSFGETQYF
- TRBJ2-7 - TRBV27 TGTGCCAGCACCCAACTCCTAGGCCACGAGCAGTACTTC CASTQLLGHEQYF
- TRBJ1-2 - TRBV7-2 TGTGCCAGCAGCCGAGGAGTGACAGGAGAGTATGGCTACACCTTC CASSRGVTGEYGYTF
- TRBJ2-7 - TRBV4-3 TGCGCCAGCAGCCAAGATAGCGCCGTCAGCCTCTACGAGCAGTACTTC CASSQDSAVSLYEQYF
- TRBJ2-7 - TRBV6-5 TGTGCCAGCAGGTCCCAACCAGGGACATCCTACGAGCAGTACTTC CASRSQPGTSYEQYF
- TRBJ2-3 TRBD1 TRBV7-2 TGTGCCAGCAGCGCGCAGGGGGCAGATACGCAGTATTTT CASSAQGADTQYF
- TRBJ1-2 TRBD1 TRBV7-8 TGTGCCAGCAGCTTAGGGACAGGGGGCCTTGGCTACACCTTC CASSLGTGGLGYTF
- TRBJ2-7 TRBD1 TRBV9 TGTGCCAGCAGCCCCCGGGACAGGGGCCACGAGCAGTACTTC CASSPRDRGHEQYF
- TRBJ2-2 - TRBV19 TGTGCCAGTAGTATAGACAGGGCCGGGGAGCTGTTTTTT CASSIDRAGELFF